These T cell receptor beta chains were read from a single sample in a study of CD8+ T cells in alopecia areata. Here immunoSEQ multiplex PCR was the method, and the copy in TCRdb shows in-frame clones only, minus some. The sample has some 170,000 clones; 67% are singletons. The sequenced sample was CD8+ T cells sorted from blood, obtained at week 0. Every receptor here comes from a human donor with alopecia areata. Each CDR3 is given with its conserved first and last residue. Each record gives: J gene, clone size, D gene, V gene, CDR3 DNA, CDR3 protein. The D gene is left open where the match is weak. Size tells how often a clone was seen (once, few, many) or the class of an expanded clone, and some rows leave it out.

J: TRBJ1-6
size: -
D: -
V: TRBV5-1
DNA: TGCGCCAGCAGCTTGGTCTCGCTGACATCGTATTCACCCCTCCACTTT
CDR3: CASSLVSLTSYSPLHF

J: TRBJ1-6
size: -
D: TRBD1
V: TRBV13
DNA: TGTGCCAGCAGCTTACAGGGGGCGGCGAATTCACCCCTCCACTTT
CDR3: CASSLQGAANSPLHF

J: TRBJ2-3
size: -
D: TRBD2
V: TRBV6-5
DNA: TGTGCCAGCAGAAGGAGCGGGGGGGCCGGGGATACGCAGTATTTT
CDR3: CASRRSGGAGDTQYF

J: TRBJ2-2
size: -
D: TRBD1
V: TRBV30
DNA: TGTGCCTGGGCCACAGGGGGTGGCACCGGGGAGCTGTTTTTT
CDR3: CAWATGGGTGELFF

J: TRBJ2-7
size: -
D: -
V: TRBV19
DNA: TGTGCCAGTAGTATGTATGAGATACGGTACGAGCAGTACTTC
CDR3: CASSMYEIRYEQYF

J: TRBJ2-7
size: -
D: -
V: TRBV7-9
DNA: TGTGCCAGCAGCGTATCGGAGCAGGTTACCTACGAGCAGTACTTC
CDR3: CASSVSEQVTYEQYF

J: TRBJ1-3
size: once
D: -
V: TRBV5-1
DNA: TGCGCCAGCAGCTTGGAGGGGCAGAGCTCTGGAAACACCATATATTTT
CDR3: CASSLEGQSSGNTIYF

J: TRBJ2-1
size: -
D: -
V: TRBV5-1
DNA: TGCGCCAGCAGCCCCAGGGAATACTACAATGAGCAGTTCTTC
CDR3: CASSPREYYNEQFF

J: TRBJ1-1
size: -
D: -
V: TRBV7-6
DNA: TGTGCCAGCAGTTCGTTACTTGGGACTGAAGCTTTCTTT
CDR3: CASSSLLGTEAFF

J: TRBJ2-7
size: -
D: -
V: TRBV30
DNA: TGTGCCTGGAGTGACAGGGCCTACGAGCAGTACTTC
CDR3: CAWSDRAYEQYF

J: TRBJ2-2
size: -
D: -
V: TRBV7-9
DNA: TGTGCCAGCAGCCCAGACACGTCCGGGGAGCTGTTTTTT
CDR3: CASSPDTSGELFF

J: TRBJ2-7
size: few
D: -
V: TRBV4-1
DNA: TGCGCCAGCAGCCAAGGAGGGGACGAGCAGTACTTC
CDR3: CASSQGGDEQYF

J: TRBJ2-7
size: -
D: TRBD1
V: TRBV7-9
DNA: TGTGCCAGCAGCTTAGGGGACAGGGCCTCCTACGAGCAGTACTTC
CDR3: CASSLGDRASYEQYF

J: TRBJ1-2
size: -
D: -
V: TRBV30
DNA: TGTTTGTCCAGCTCGGGGACTAACTATGGCTACACCTTC
CDR3: CLSSSGTNYGYTF

J: TRBJ1-6
size: once
D: -
V: TRBV27
DNA: TGTGCCAGCAGTTTAACACAGGGAAGTAATTCACCCCTCCACTTT
CDR3: CASSLTQGSNSPLHF

J: TRBJ2-7
size: few
D: TRBD1
V: TRBV5-1
DNA: TGCGCCAGCAGCTTGGCGACAGGGGCTTCCTACGAGCAGTACTTC
CDR3: CASSLATGASYEQYF

J: TRBJ2-7
size: -
D: -
V: TRBV5-1
DNA: TGCGCCAGCAGCTTCGAGGTCGCGGACGAGCAGTACTTC
CDR3: CASSFEVADEQYF

J: TRBJ2-1
size: -
D: -
V: TRBV7-9
DNA: TGTGCCAGCAGCTTGGACAGAAACAATGAGCAGTTCTTC
CDR3: CASSLDRNNEQFF

J: TRBJ2-5
size: few
D: -
V: TRBV13
DNA: TGTGCCAGCAGCGCGGGTCTCGGAGGGCCAGGGACCCAGTACTTC
CDR3: CASSAGLGGPGTQYF

J: TRBJ2-5
size: -
D: -
V: TRBV2
DNA: TGTGCCAGCAGTGAGACATATCGGGAGACCCAGTACTTC
CDR3: CASSETYRETQYF

J: TRBJ1-2
size: -
D: TRBD1
V: TRBV29-1
DNA: TGCAACGCGAGGGGGCGCGGCTACACCTTC
CDR3: CNARGRGYTF

J: TRBJ2-2
size: -
D: TRBD2
V: TRBV9
DNA: TGTGCCAGCAGTGGCACTAGCGGGGGGGCCGCGAACACCGGGGAGCTGTTTTTT
CDR3: CASSGTSGGAANTGELFF

J: TRBJ2-2
size: -
D: -
V: TRBV6-6
DNA: TGTGCCAGCAGTTATGGCACGGTGAACACCGGGGAGCTGTTTTTT
CDR3: CASSYGTVNTGELFF

J: TRBJ2-1
size: -
D: -
V: TRBV2
DNA: TGTGCCAGCTCAGGTTACACGGGGGCCAGGGTTATCTACAATGAGCAGTTCTTC
CDR3: CASSGYTGARVIYNEQFF

J: TRBJ2-6
size: -
D: -
V: TRBV6-5
DNA: TGTGCCAGCAGGGATGGGGCCAACGTCCTGACTTTC
CDR3: CASRDGANVLTF

J: TRBJ2-7
size: -
D: TRBD1
V: TRBV25-1
DNA: TGTGCCAGCAGTCCGGGACAGAACTACGAGCAGTACTTC
CDR3: CASSPGQNYEQYF

J: TRBJ2-7
size: -
D: -
V: TRBV7-9
DNA: TGTGCCAGCAGCTTAACCAGGGACGAGCAGTACTTC
CDR3: CASSLTRDEQYF

J: TRBJ2-7
size: -
D: -
V: TRBV7-9
DNA: TGTGCCAGCAGCTCCGAGATATCCTACGAGCAGTACTTC
CDR3: CASSSEISYEQYF

J: TRBJ1-1
size: -
D: -
V: TRBV7-8
DNA: TGTGCCAGCAGCTTAACGGGGCCGAACACTGAAGCTTTCTTT
CDR3: CASSLTGPNTEAFF

J: TRBJ2-1
size: few
D: TRBD1
V: TRBV7-9
DNA: TGTGCCAGCAGCTCCGACAGGGGTAGAAAGCGCAATGAGCAGTTCTTC
CDR3: CASSSDRGRKRNEQFF

J: TRBJ2-5
size: -
D: -
V: TRBV6-5
DNA: TGTGCCAGCAGTCCCTGGGGGGAGGAGACCCAGTACTTC
CDR3: CASSPWGEETQYF

J: TRBJ2-1
size: -
D: -
V: TRBV7-9
DNA: TGTGCCAGCAGCTTAGGGGTGGGGCCGGTGGACAATGAGCAGTTCTTC
CDR3: CASSLGVGPVDNEQFF

J: TRBJ1-5
size: -
D: -
V: TRBV5-6
DNA: TGTGCCAGCAGCTTCAGTCGGGGGATAGGCAATCAGCCCCAGCATTTT
CDR3: CASSFSRGIGNQPQHF

J: TRBJ1-1
size: -
D: -
V: TRBV29-1
DNA: TGCAGCGTTGAGCAGGGCGGCACTGAAGCTTTCTTT
CDR3: CSVEQGGTEAFF

J: TRBJ2-7
size: few
D: TRBD1
V: TRBV7-9
DNA: TGTGCCAGCAGCCCAACGACAGGGGGCGAGCAGTACTTC
CDR3: CASSPTTGGEQYF

J: TRBJ1-1
size: -
D: -
V: TRBV7-2
DNA: TGTGCCAGCACCAGAATGGGGGGGCTAAGCACTGAAGCTTTCTTT
CDR3: CASTRMGGLSTEAFF

J: TRBJ2-1
size: -
D: -
V: TRBV5-6
DNA: TGTGCCAGCAGCTTGCCCAGGGTCAATGAGCAGTTCTTC
CDR3: CASSLPRVNEQFF

J: TRBJ2-7
size: -
D: -
V: TRBV29-1
DNA: TGCAGCGTTGAATCACAGGGAGCCTACGAGCAGTACTTC
CDR3: CSVESQGAYEQYF

J: TRBJ2-1
size: few
D: TRBD1
V: TRBV7-9
DNA: TGTGCCAGCGGGGACAGGGATGGCTACAATGAGCAGTTCTTC
CDR3: CASGDRDGYNEQFF

J: TRBJ2-3
size: -
D: -
V: TRBV5-1
DNA: TGCGCCAGCGGATCGGGGGAGTCTAGCACAGATACGCAGTATTTT
CDR3: CASGSGESSTDTQYF

J: TRBJ2-7
size: -
D: -
V: TRBV2
DNA: TGTGCCAGCAGTGACCCGGGACAAGCGTCCTACGAGCAGTACTTC
CDR3: CASSDPGQASYEQYF

J: TRBJ1-1
size: few
D: -
V: TRBV7-9
DNA: TGTGCCAGCAGCCTAGGAAATGAAGCTTTCTTT
CDR3: CASSLGNEAFF

J: TRBJ2-1
size: once
D: -
V: TRBV30
DNA: TGTGCCTGGAGTCCTATCCCGAGTCAGAGCAGCCCCTACAATGAGCAGTTCTTC
CDR3: CAWSPIPSQSSPYNEQFF

J: TRBJ2-1
size: few
D: TRBD2
V: TRBV27
DNA: TGTGCCAGCGGCCCCGGGGGGGCTTTCAATGAGCAGTTCTTC
CDR3: CASGPGGAFNEQFF

J: TRBJ1-6
size: once
D: -
V: TRBV25-1
DNA: TGTGCCAGCAGTGATACGACAGCACCCTATAATTCACCCCTCCACTTT
CDR3: CASSDTTAPYNSPLHF

J: TRBJ1-2
size: -
D: -
V: TRBV2
DNA: TGTGCCAGCAGTGACCCGGGCCGCTGGGGCTACACCTTC
CDR3: CASSDPGRWGYTF

J: TRBJ2-1
size: once
D: TRBD2
V: TRBV10-3
DNA: TGTGCCACCATGCGGGGGTCCGAGGACAATGAGCAGTTCTTC
CDR3: CATMRGSEDNEQFF

J: TRBJ2-6
size: -
D: -
V: TRBV7-9
DNA: TGTGCCAGCAGCTGGCCATACGGCGCTGGGGCCAACGTCCTGACTTTC
CDR3: CASSWPYGAGANVLTF

J: TRBJ2-6
size: -
D: -
V: TRBV30
DNA: TGTGCCTGGAGGGGGTGGAAGCAGGAATACTCTGGGGCCAACGTCCTGACTTTC
CDR3: CAWRGWKQEYSGANVLTF

J: TRBJ1-1
size: once
D: -
V: TRBV7-9
DNA: TGTGCCAGCAGTTTCCCGACTACAGCGAACACTGAAGCTTTCTTT
CDR3: CASSFPTTANTEAFF

J: TRBJ2-7
size: -
D: TRBD2
V: TRBV10-3
DNA: TGTGCCATGAGCGCTAGCGGGGGTTCCTACGAGCAGTACTTC
CDR3: CAMSASGGSYEQYF

J: TRBJ1-1
size: -
D: -
V: TRBV5-6
DNA: TGTGCCAGCAGCTTGCCGGGGAACACTGAAGCTTTCTTT
CDR3: CASSLPGNTEAFF

J: TRBJ1-5
size: -
D: TRBD1
V: TRBV28
DNA: TGTGCCAGCAGGACCACCCGGGACAGAAATTATCAGCCCCAGCATTTT
CDR3: CASRTTRDRNYQPQHF

J: TRBJ2-7
size: -
D: -
V: TRBV6-5
DNA: TGTGCCAGCAGGGCCCGTGTAATTGTCTACGAGCAGTACTTC
CDR3: CASRARVIVYEQYF